This T cell receptor beta chain originates from a study of CD8+ T cells in alopecia areata. Treatment specified: oral pan-JAK inhibitor, 5-10 mg twice daily. On this clone itself: No antigen is known for it.

Trimming shortened V by 6 bases and J by 2 bases, and 10 bases separated the two germline ends. CDR3 length equals 13 residues. Germline V gene lookup returns CDR1 ENHRY and CDR2 SYGVKD. RNA was extracted and reverse transcribed into cDNA as the sequencing template. Assay: immunoSEQ multiplex PCR; the TCRdb copy retains only in-frame clones and omits some. The sample includes around 120,000 clones, about half of them seen just once. Study observations and caveats: Many expanded lesional clones persisted in scalp and blood during tofacitinib.

This receptor was obtained from a human donor with alopecia areata. The chain employs TRBV10-3 and TRBJ2-5; D unclear. Sequences were derived from CD4+ T cells sorted from blood, sampled at week 4, from a patient treated with tofacitinib. The CDR3 loop reads CAIRGRPQETQYF. DNA for the CDR3: TGTGCCATCAGGGGTAGGCCACAAGAGACCCAGTACTTC.